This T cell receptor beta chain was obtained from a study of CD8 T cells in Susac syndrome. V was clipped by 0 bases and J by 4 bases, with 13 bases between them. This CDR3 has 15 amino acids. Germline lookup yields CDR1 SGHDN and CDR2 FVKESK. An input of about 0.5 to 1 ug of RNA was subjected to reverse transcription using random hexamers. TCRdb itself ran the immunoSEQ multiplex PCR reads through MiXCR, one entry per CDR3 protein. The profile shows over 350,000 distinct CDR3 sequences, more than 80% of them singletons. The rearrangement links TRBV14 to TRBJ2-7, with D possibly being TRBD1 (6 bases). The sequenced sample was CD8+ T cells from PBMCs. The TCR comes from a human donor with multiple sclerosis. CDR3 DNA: TGTGCCAGCAGCCAAGACTGGACAGTTGTGTACGAGCAGTACTTC. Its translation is CASSQDWTVVYEQYF.